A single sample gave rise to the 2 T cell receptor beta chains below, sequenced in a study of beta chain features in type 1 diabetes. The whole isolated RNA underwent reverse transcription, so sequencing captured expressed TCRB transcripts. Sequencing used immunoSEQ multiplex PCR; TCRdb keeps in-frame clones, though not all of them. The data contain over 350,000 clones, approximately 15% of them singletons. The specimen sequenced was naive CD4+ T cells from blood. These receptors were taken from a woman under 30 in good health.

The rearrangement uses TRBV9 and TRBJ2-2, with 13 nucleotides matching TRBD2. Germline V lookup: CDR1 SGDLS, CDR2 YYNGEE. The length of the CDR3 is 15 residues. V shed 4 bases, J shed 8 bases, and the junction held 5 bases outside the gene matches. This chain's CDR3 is CASSPGLAGEGELFF. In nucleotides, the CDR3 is TGTGCCAGCAGCCCCGGACTAGCGGGAGAAGGGGAGCTGTTTTTT.

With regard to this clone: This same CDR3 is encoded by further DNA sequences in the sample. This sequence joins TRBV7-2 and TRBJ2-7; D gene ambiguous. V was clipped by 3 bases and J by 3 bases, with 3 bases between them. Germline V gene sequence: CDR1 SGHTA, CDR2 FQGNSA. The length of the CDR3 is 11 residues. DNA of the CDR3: TGTGCCAGCAGCTTTCGCTACGAGCAGTACTTC. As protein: CASSFRYEQYF.